The present T cell receptor (beta chain) was sequenced within a study of PD-1 blockade in mismatch repair-deficient tumors. The CDR3 consists of 16 residues. Germline CDR1 reads LNHDA; CDR2 reads SQIVND (reference sequence). Trimming removed 4 bases from V and 3 bases from J; junction bases left unmatched: 8. A single count supports this clone. TCR sequencing covered a few patients who responded to pembrolizumab. Clones were read by immunoSEQ multiplex PCR, and TCRdb kept only the in-frame ones, dropping some. This sample yields 40,000 to 60,000 clones, of which around 80% are seen a single time; over 3% belongs to the top ten.

The sequence was obtained from an adult with mismatch repair-deficient cancer. The rearrangement links TRBV19 to TRBJ1-3; 8 bases agree with TRBD1. The material was peripheral blood, obtained 4 weeks after starting pembrolizumab. The DNA of the CDR3 is TGTGCCAGTAGTAGGACGACAGGGGTTGATGGAAACACCATATATTTT. Translation: CASSRTTGVDGNTIYF.